The clone carrying this TCR beta chain was seen ten or more times. Antigen unknown. The data originate from a study of CD8 T cells in ankylosing spondylitis. V was cut by 3 bases and J by 2 bases, with 14 bases left in between. The CDR3 consists of 14 residues. Per germline, CDR1 DFQATT and CDR2 SNEGSKA (reference sequence). With molecular barcodes, quantitative 5'-RACE was used to make the TCR beta libraries. TCRdb fed the 5' RACE reads into MiXCR, producing one record per CDR3 protein. Of 200,000 or so distinct CDR3 sequences listed, 15% to 20% are singletons. The study, taken as a whole, reports: Disease-linked clones had a CD8+ phenotype and relatively low frequency in peripheral blood. Reactive arthritis synovial fluid and blood were previously reported to contain some motif variants. One TCR beta motif, made up of 7 or 8 highly homologous variants, appeared characteristic of ankylosing spondylitis blood.

This chain joins TRBV20-1 and TRBJ2-7; perhaps TRBD2 as D (5 bases). The sequence came from a male donor aged 10-35 years with ankylosing spondylitis or in good health (not recorded which). The sample consisted of blood, either unsorted or a sorted T cell fraction (not recorded which). CDR3 DNA: TGCAGTGCTAGGACCCTGAGGGCTCCCTACGAGCAGTACTTC. Its protein product is CSARTLRAPYEQYF.